Shown below are 13 T cell receptor beta chains from a single sample sequenced in a study of T cells after yellow fever vaccination. TCRdb re-called the 5' RACE reads with MiXCR, one entry per CDR3 protein. The data hold about 74,000 distinct CDR3 sequences, with roughly 7.4% observed a single time. Sequencing was performed on CD8+ T cells sorted from PBMCs, taken 5 days after the first yellow fever vaccination. All receptors derive from a man between 18 and 35 years old who received the YFV17D yellow fever vaccine.

This clonotype was recorded many times. The chain links TRBV4-2 to TRBJ2-1; the D gene is possibly TRBD2 (5 bases). CDR3 length: 16 amino acids. Trimming removed 0 bases at V and 4 bases at J, with 13 bases between. Germline CDR1 reads LGHNA; CDR2 reads YNFKEQ. The CDR3 DNA is TGTGCCAGCAGCCAAGATGGGGAGACGGGGTACAATGAGCAGTTCTTC. Its protein product is CASSQDGETGYNEQFF.

This clonotype has a count of ten or more. V is TRBV21-1 and J is TRBJ2-1; the tabulated D call, TRBD2, remains unverified against the DNA. TRBV21-1 is reported as a pseudogene. CDR3 length: 16 residues. The CDR3 protein is CASSTRLAGGADEQFF. Written as DNA, the CDR3 is TGTGCCAGCAGCACCCGACTAGCGGGGGGTGCAGATGAGCAGTTCTTC.

This clonotype was detected ten times or more. The chain combines TRBV5-1 with TRBJ1-2; D gene ambiguous. The CDR3 has 14 residues. Deletions cut 3 bases from V and 4 bases from J, with 13 bases between. CDR1 is SGHRS, CDR2 YFSETQ, per germline. The CDR3 sequence: CASSYGELFYGYTF. CDR3 coding DNA: TGCGCCAGCAGCTATGGGGAGCTTTTCTATGGCTACACCTTC.

This clonotype appeared many times. The rearrangement joins TRBV6-4 to TRBJ1-1; D remains ambiguous. The CDR3 runs 13 residues. The germline V gene has CDR1 MRHNA and CDR2 SNTAGT. V lost 4 bases and J lost 11, with 17 bases in between. The CDR3 DNA reads TGTGCCAGCAGTGTCAATTCGAAGACCCACGCTTTCTTT. Translation gives CASSVNSKTHAFF.

A few counts support this clonotype. The rearrangement uses TRBV5-5 and TRBJ1-1; D not certain. From germline, CDR1 is SGHKS and CDR2 YYEKEE (reference sequence). The CDR3 runs 11 residues. V was pared by 3 bases and J by 8 bases, with 8 bases between. CDR3 sequence reads: CASSWATEAFF. CDR3 in DNA: TGTGCCAGCAGCTGGGCGACAGAAGCTTTCTTT.

Note on this clonotype: This may stem from a read error, because a much larger clone lies one nucleotide away. The gene calls are TRBV7-8 and TRBJ2-1, with TRBD2 as a possible D gene (5 bases). The V end was cut by 5 bases, the J end by 4 bases, with 18 bases between. The CDR3 totals 16 residues. Germline loops: CDR1 SGHVS, CDR2 FQNEAQ. The DNA of the CDR3 is TGTGCCAGCAGCCCGTCGCGGGTCCCCACGTACAATGAGCAGTTCTTC. Encoded protein: CASSPSRVPTYNEQFF.

This clonotype was picked up many times. The rearrangement uses TRBV27 and TRBJ2-3, with 7 bases identical to TRBD1. CDR3 size: 13 residues. With V trimmed by 8 bases and J by 0 bases, 2 bases remained unmatched. Per the germline V gene, CDR1 is MNHEY and CDR2 is SMNVEV (reference sequence). DNA for the CDR3: TGTGCCAGCGTGGGACAGAGCACAGATACGCAGTATTTT. It is translated as CASVGQSTDTQYF.

This clonotype came up many times. The chain links TRBV16 to TRBJ1-5; 9 positions agree with TRBD1. In germline, CDR1 is KGHSY, CDR2 FQNENV. Trimming took 1 base from V and 0 from J; bases not matched to a gene: 1. This CDR3 is built from 16 residues. The CDR3, as DNA: TGTGCCAGCAGCCAATGGGACAGGGATAGCAATCAGCCCCAGCATTTT. It translates to CASSQWDRDSNQPQHF. Full variable domain (outside the CDR3, taken from reference TRBV16 and TRBJ1-5): GEEVAQTPKHLVRGEGQKAKLYCAPIKGHSYVFWYQQVLKNEFKFLISFQNENVFDETGMPKERFSAKCLPNSPCSLEIQATKLEDSAVYFCASSQWDRDSNQPQHFGDGTRLSIL.

In this sample, this clonotype turned up a few times. This chain joins TRBV7-9 and TRBJ2-2, with D perhaps being TRBD1 or TRBD2 (6 bases each). Germline V gives CDR1 SEHNR, CDR2 FQNEAQ (reference sequence). CDR3 size: 15 residues. The germline V and J ends were trimmed by 3 bases and 0 bases, with 8 bases remaining between them. The chain's CDR3 is CASSLEGANTGELFF. CDR3 sequence (DNA): TGTGCCAGCAGCTTGGAGGGGGCGAACACCGGGGAGCTGTTTTTT.

With regard to this clonotype: It may be a read error: a sequence one base away is much more abundant. J is TRBJ1-2 and V is TRBV4-1; 7 nucleotides align to TRBD1. CDR3 length equals 15 residues. Per germline, CDR1 MGHRA and CDR2 YSYEKL. The CDR3: CSSSQDPGGFYGYTF. The CDR3 coding sequence is TGCTCCAGCAGCCAAGATCCAGGGGGGTTCTATGGCTACACCTTC.

This clonotype showed up just a few times. The V and J genes are TRBV7-2 and TRBJ1-5, with no clear D. This CDR3 has 14 amino acids. Germline V gene data show CDR1 as SGHTA and CDR2 as FQGNSA. V lost 2 bases to trimming and J lost 1 base, with 6 bases between them. CDR3 in DNA: TGTGCCAGCAGCTTATTGCCCAGCAATCAGCCCCAGCATTTT. Encoded protein: CASSLLPSNQPQHF.

Only a few counts were recorded for this clonotype. The V gene is TRBV6-5, the J gene TRBJ2-1, with a possible D match to TRBD2 (6 bases). The CDR3 covers 12 residues. Germline V gives CDR1 MNHEY, CDR2 SVGAGI. The V and J ends lost 7 bases and 9 bases respectively, with 13 bases between them. This CDR3 reads CASTRLGGEQFF. DNA for the CDR3: TGTGCCAGCACCCGGTTGGGGGGTGAGCAGTTCTTC.

A word on this clonotype: A single base separates this from a much larger clone, so it may be a read error. This chain links TRBV5-8 with TRBJ2-7; the D gene is possibly TRBD2 (5 bases). V lost 4 bases and J 2 bases, leaving 10 bases between the germline ends. The germline CDR1 and CDR2 sequences are SGHTS and YDEGEE. The CDR3 totals 13 residues. The CDR3 sequence: CASSPTGAYEQYF. The CDR3 coding sequence is TGTGCCAGCAGCCCCACCGGGGCCTACGAGCAGTACTTC.